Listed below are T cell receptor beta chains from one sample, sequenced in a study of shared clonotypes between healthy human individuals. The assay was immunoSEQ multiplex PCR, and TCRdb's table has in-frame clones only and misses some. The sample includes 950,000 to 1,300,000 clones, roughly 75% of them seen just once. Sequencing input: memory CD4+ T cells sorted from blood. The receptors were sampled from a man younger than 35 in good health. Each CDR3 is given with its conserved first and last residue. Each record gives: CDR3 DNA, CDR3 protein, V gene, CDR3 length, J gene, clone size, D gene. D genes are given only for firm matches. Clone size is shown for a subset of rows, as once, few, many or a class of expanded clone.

DNA: TGTGCCTGGAGGCCTAAGGGGGCAGGAGGCAATCAGCCCCAGCATTTT; CDR3: CAWRPKGAGGNQPQHF; V: TRBV30; length: 16; J: TRBJ1-5; size: few; D: TRBD1
DNA: TGTGCCAGCAGCTCCTCCGGGACGGTACAAGAGACCCAGTACTTC; CDR3: CASSSSGTVQETQYF; V: TRBV11-3; length: 15; J: TRBJ2-5; size: NA; D: NA
DNA: TGTGCCAGCAGCGCTAGCGGAGCTTACGAGCAGTACTTC; CDR3: CASSASGAYEQYF; V: TRBV9; length: 13; J: TRBJ2-7; size: NA; D: TRBD2
DNA: TGTGCCAGCAGTTCCGTCGGGGGGCGGGCCTACGAGCAGTACTTC; CDR3: CASSSVGGRAYEQYF; V: TRBV27; length: 15; J: TRBJ2-7; size: NA; D: NA
DNA: TGTGCCAGCAGCGTAGGGCAGGCGTCCTCATACGAGCAGTACTTC; CDR3: CASSVGQASSYEQYF; V: TRBV9; length: 15; J: TRBJ2-7; size: once; D: NA
DNA: TGTGCGAGCAAACGGGGCGGCTCCTACAATGAGCAGTTCTTC; CDR3: CASKRGGSYNEQFF; V: TRBV5-6; length: 14; J: TRBJ2-1; size: NA; D: NA
DNA: TGTGCCAGCTCACCTTCTGACAGGGTCACCAATCAGCCCCAGCATTTT; CDR3: CASSPSDRVTNQPQHF; V: TRBV18; length: 16; J: TRBJ1-5; size: NA; D: TRBD1
DNA: TGTGCCAGCAGCTTAGAGGGACCCGAGGGGGAGCTGTTTTTT; CDR3: CASSLEGPEGELFF; V: TRBV7-8; length: 14; J: TRBJ2-2; size: NA; D: NA
DNA: TGTGCCAGCAGCTTAGATTTTGGGTCGGCGCAGTATTTT; CDR3: CASSLDFGSAQYF; V: TRBV11-2; length: 13; J: TRBJ2-3; size: NA; D: NA
DNA: TGTGCCAGCACCCAACAGGGGACTCAGTACGAGCAGTACTTC; CDR3: CASTQQGTQYEQYF; V: TRBV6-5; length: 14; J: TRBJ2-7; size: NA; D: NA
DNA: TGTGCCAGCAGCTTGGGAGTAGCGGGGAAGAAAGATACGCAGTATTTT; CDR3: CASSLGVAGKKDTQYF; V: TRBV5-8; length: 16; J: TRBJ2-3; size: NA; D: TRBD2
DNA: TGTGCCAGCAGCTTAGTGAGGACATTTGGAAGCAATCAGCCCCAGCATTTT; CDR3: CASSLVRTFGSNQPQHF; V: TRBV7-2; length: 17; J: TRBJ1-5; size: NA; D: NA
DNA: TGTGCCAGCAGTTTTCAGCGATCCTACGAGCAGTACTTC; CDR3: CASSFQRSYEQYF; V: TRBV27; length: 13; J: TRBJ2-7; size: NA; D: NA
DNA: TGTGCCAGCAGCTGGGGAGGAAACACCGGGGAGCTGTTTTTT; CDR3: CASSWGGNTGELFF; V: TRBV5-6; length: 14; J: TRBJ2-2; size: NA; D: NA
DNA: TGCAGCGTTGAAGAAGGAAGGTCTGAAGCTTTCTTT; CDR3: CSVEEGRSEAFF; V: TRBV29-1; length: 12; J: TRBJ1-1; size: once; D: NA
DNA: TGTGCCAGCAGCTTAGGGACAGGGGCTGAAGCTTTCTTT; CDR3: CASSLGTGAEAFF; V: TRBV7-9; length: 13; J: TRBJ1-1; size: NA; D: TRBD1
DNA: TGCGCCAGCAGCCAGAAGGACAGGGGGGGCGAGCAGTACTTC; CDR3: CASSQKDRGGEQYF; V: TRBV5-1; length: 14; J: TRBJ2-7; size: once; D: TRBD1
DNA: TGTGCCAGCAGCATAAGGGCGCCCGCGGGAGGAAATGAGCAGTTCTTC; CDR3: CASSIRAPAGGNEQFF; V: TRBV21-1; length: 16; J: TRBJ2-1; size: NA; D: NA
DNA: TGTGCCAGCAGTCCAATGTTCGGGACGGTTTCCTACGAGCAGTACTTC; CDR3: CASSPMFGTVSYEQYF; V: TRBV14; length: 16; J: TRBJ2-7; size: NA; D: NA
DNA: TGTGCCTGGGAGGCGGAAGGTTTCAATGAGCAGTTCTTC; CDR3: CAWEAEGFNEQFF; V: TRBV30; length: 13; J: TRBJ2-1; size: NA; D: NA
DNA: TGTGCCAGCAGCGTAGCTACGGGCCTAGCGGGGGCCTACGAGCAGTACTTC; CDR3: CASSVATGLAGAYEQYF; V: TRBV9; length: 17; J: TRBJ2-7; size: NA; D: TRBD2
DNA: TGCGCCAGCAGCTTGGTCCCCGGACAGGGCCTCGAGCAGTACTTC; CDR3: CASSLVPGQGLEQYF; V: TRBV5-1; length: 15; J: TRBJ2-7; size: NA; D: TRBD1
DNA: TGTGCCAGCGGTCCCGGGACAGGGAACAATCAGCCCCAGCATTTT; CDR3: CASGPGTGNNQPQHF; V: TRBV27; length: 15; J: TRBJ1-5; size: few; D: TRBD1
DNA: TGTGCCTGGAGTGTTGGAGGGAAAAGGGGAAACACCATATATTTT; CDR3: CAWSVGGKRGNTIYF; V: TRBV30; length: 15; J: TRBJ1-3; size: NA; D: NA